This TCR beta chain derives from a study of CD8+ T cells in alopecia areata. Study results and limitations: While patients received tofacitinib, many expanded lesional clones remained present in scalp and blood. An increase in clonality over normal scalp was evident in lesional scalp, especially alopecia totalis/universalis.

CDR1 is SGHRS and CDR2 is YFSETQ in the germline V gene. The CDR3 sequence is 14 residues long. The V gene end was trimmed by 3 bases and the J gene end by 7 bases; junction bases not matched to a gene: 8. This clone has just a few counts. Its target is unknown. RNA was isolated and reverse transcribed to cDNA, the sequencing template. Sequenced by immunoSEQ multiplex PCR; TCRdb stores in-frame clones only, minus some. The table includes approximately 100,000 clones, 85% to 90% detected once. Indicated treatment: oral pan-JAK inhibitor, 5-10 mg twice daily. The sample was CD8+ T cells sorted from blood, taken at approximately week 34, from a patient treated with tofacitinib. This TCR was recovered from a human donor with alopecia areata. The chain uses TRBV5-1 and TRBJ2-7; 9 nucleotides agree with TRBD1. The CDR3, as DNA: TGCGCCAGCAGCTCCGGGACAGGGATAGAGGAGCAGTACTTC. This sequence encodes CASSSGTGIEEQYF.